The rows below give T cell receptor beta chains drawn from one sample of a study of shared clonotypes between healthy human individuals. Sequenced by immunoSEQ multiplex PCR; TCRdb stores in-frame clones only, minus some. The sample records 760,000 or so clones, roughly 96% being singletons. Sequencing was performed on naive CD8+ T cells sorted from blood. Receptor source: a man aged 25 to 40 in good health. CDR3s include the opening cysteine and the closing phenylalanine or tryptophan. The order of the fields is V gene, D gene, clone size, J gene, CDR3 protein, CDR3 DNA. D genes are given only for firm matches. Size values are once, few and many counts, or a class for expanded clones, and some rows have none.

>TRBV27|TRBD2|once|TRBJ2-3
CASSLIKAGPTDTQYF
TGTGCCAGCAGTTTAATCAAAGCGGGGCCTACAGATACGCAGTATTTT
>TRBV5-1|.|once|TRBJ2-7
CASSPEREWTYEQYF
TGCGCCAGCAGCCCTGAAAGGGAGTGGACCTACGAGCAGTACTTC
>TRBV5-6|TRBD2|.|TRBJ2-1
CASSLSGRVYNEQFF
TGTGCCAGCAGCTTGAGCGGGAGGGTCTACAATGAGCAGTTCTTC
>TRBV28|TRBD1|.|TRBJ2-3
CASSMTGTSDTQYF
TGTGCCAGCAGCATGACAGGGACCTCAGATACGCAGTATTTT
>TRBV27|TRBD1|.|TRBJ2-1
CASSLRDRGVGNEQFF
TGTGCCAGCAGTTTACGGGACAGGGGAGTAGGGAATGAGCAGTTCTTC
>TRBV6-5|.|.|TRBJ2-3
CASSRDPYF
TGTGCCAGCAGTAGGGACCCCTATTTT
>TRBV28|.|.|TRBJ1-1
CASSWDGVGTEAFF
TGTGCCAGCAGTTGGGACGGGGTCGGCACTGAAGCTTTCTTT
>TRBV2|TRBD2|.|TRBJ2-7
CASYRTSGRGEQYF
TGTGCCAGCTATCGGACTAGCGGGAGGGGAGAGCAGTACTTC
>TRBV6-5|TRBD1|.|TRBJ1-1
CASRLGQGNTEAFF
TGTGCCAGCAGGCTTGGACAGGGGAACACTGAAGCTTTCTTT
>TRBV5-6|.|.|TRBJ2-7
CASSLGQGGYEQYF
TGTGCCAGCAGCTTGGGGCAGGGCGGGTACGAGCAGTACTTC
>TRBV7-6|.|.|TRBJ2-5
CASSWGGGETETQYF
TGTGCCAGCAGCTGGGGCGGAGGGGAGACGGAGACCCAGTACTTC
>TRBV2|.|.|TRBJ2-2
CASSENSGVNTGELFF
TGTGCCAGCAGTGAAAATAGCGGAGTTAACACCGGGGAGCTGTTTTTT
>TRBV11-2|.|.|TRBJ2-1
CASSLGGSGDNEQFF
TGTGCCAGCAGCTTAGGTGGTAGCGGTGACAATGAGCAGTTCTTC
>TRBV27|.|.|TRBJ2-1
CASSLVGSYNEQFF
TGTGCCAGCAGTCTGGTGGGTTCCTACAATGAGCAGTTCTTC
>TRBV28|.|.|TRBJ1-2
CASSLQGDYGYTF
TGTGCCAGCAGTTTACAGGGAGACTATGGCTACACCTTC
>TRBV5-1|TRBD1|.|TRBJ2-3
CASSHMDRGSTDTQYF
TGCGCCAGCAGCCACATGGACAGGGGGAGCACAGATACGCAGTATTTT
>TRBV13|TRBD2|once|TRBJ2-5
CASSLKGEGQETQYF
TGTGCCAGCAGCTTAAAAGGGGAGGGCCAAGAGACCCAGTACTTC
>TRBV7-9|TRBD2|.|TRBJ2-7
CASSILAGGSYEQYF
TGTGCCAGCAGCATACTAGCGGGAGGGAGCTACGAGCAGTACTTC
>TRBV14|.|.|TRBJ2-7
CASSNGYEQYF
TGTGCCAGCAGCAACGGCTACGAGCAGTACTTC
>TRBV28|.|once|TRBJ2-5
CASGSRISGRETQYF
TGTGCCAGCGGATCCAGGATTAGCGGCCGAGAGACCCAGTACTTC
>TRBV11-2|.|few|TRBJ2-7
CASSLGTYEQYF
TGTGCCAGCAGCTTAGGGACCTACGAGCAGTACTTC
>TRBV27|TRBD1|.|TRBJ2-7
CASSPGTGGRNEQYF
TGTGCCAGCAGCCCCGGGACAGGGGGTCGCAACGAGCAGTACTTC
>TRBV7-3|TRBD2|.|TRBJ2-1
CASSLISSGDGHNEQFF
TGTGCCAGCAGCTTAATATCTAGCGGAGACGGCCACAATGAGCAGTTCTTC
>TRBV27|.|.|TRBJ2-1
CASSFDSSWDEQFF
TGTGCCAGCAGTTTTGACAGTTCATGGGATGAGCAGTTCTTC
>TRBV11-2|.|.|TRBJ2-1
CASSLSPGGRNEQFF
TGTGCCAGCAGCTTAAGTCCCGGTGGTAGGAATGAGCAGTTCTTC
>TRBV4-1|.|.|TRBJ1-1
CASSQPEDSWFGTEAFF
TGCGCCAGCAGCCAACCCGAGGACAGCTGGTTCGGTACTGAAGCTTTCTTT
>TRBV13|TRBD2|.|TRBJ2-1
CASSLQPGGGNEQFF
TGTGCCAGCAGCTTACAGCCGGGAGGCGGCAATGAGCAGTTCTTC
>TRBV19|.|.|TRBJ1-2
CASSIHWNLDGYTF
TGTGCCAGTAGTATACACTGGAACCTCGATGGCTACACCTTC
>TRBV30|TRBD2|.|TRBJ2-7
CAWNPAGGPWEQYF
TGTGCCTGGAATCCAGCGGGAGGGCCCTGGGAGCAGTACTTC
>TRBV28|TRBD2|.|TRBJ2-2
CASSYRREGVGELFF
TGTGCCAGCAGCTATAGACGGGAGGGAGTCGGGGAGCTGTTTTTT
>TRBV29-1|TRBD1|once|TRBJ2-7
CSAATGFSYEQYF
TGCAGCGCTGCGACAGGGTTTTCCTACGAGCAGTACTTC
>TRBV20-1|TRBD2|.|TRBJ2-5
CSARDYFDQYF
TGCAGTGCTCGGGACTATTTTGACCAGTACTTC
>TRBV5-1|.|once|TRBJ2-5
CASSPETGLQTQYF
TGCGCCAGCAGCCCAGAGACAGGATTGCAGACCCAGTACTTC
>TRBV19|TRBD1|.|TRBJ1-5
CASSIERTGLKYSNQPQHF
TGTGCCAGTAGTATAGAACGGACAGGGCTGAAATATAGCAATCAGCCCCAGCATTTT
>TRBV30|.|.|TRBJ1-5
CAWSVQGNQPQHF
TGTGCCTGGAGTGTACAGGGCAATCAGCCCCAGCATTTT
>TRBV7-9|.|.|TRBJ2-1
CASSHPILVMYEQFF
TGTGCCAGCAGCCACCCCATACTAGTTATGTATGAGCAGTTCTTC
>TRBV5-6|.|.|TRBJ2-7
CASSMDGGFYEQYF
TGTGCCAGCAGCATGGATGGGGGGTTCTACGAGCAGTACTTC
>TRBV5-8|TRBD1|.|TRBJ1-2
CASSPRTGPNYGYTF
TGTGCCAGCAGCCCAAGGACAGGCCCAAACTATGGCTACACCTTC
>TRBV7-2|TRBD1|once|TRBJ2-1
CASSLSHRDRVFNEQFF
TGTGCCAGCAGCTTATCCCACCGGGACAGGGTATTCAATGAGCAGTTCTTC
>TRBV7-9|TRBD2|.|TRBJ2-3
CASDWEGSRTDTQYF
TGTGCCAGCGACTGGGAGGGCAGCCGCACAGATACGCAGTATTTT
>TRBV5-1|TRBD2|.|TRBJ2-7
CASGLGPSGSYEQYF
TGCGCCAGCGGCTTAGGGCCTAGCGGGAGCTACGAGCAGTACTTC